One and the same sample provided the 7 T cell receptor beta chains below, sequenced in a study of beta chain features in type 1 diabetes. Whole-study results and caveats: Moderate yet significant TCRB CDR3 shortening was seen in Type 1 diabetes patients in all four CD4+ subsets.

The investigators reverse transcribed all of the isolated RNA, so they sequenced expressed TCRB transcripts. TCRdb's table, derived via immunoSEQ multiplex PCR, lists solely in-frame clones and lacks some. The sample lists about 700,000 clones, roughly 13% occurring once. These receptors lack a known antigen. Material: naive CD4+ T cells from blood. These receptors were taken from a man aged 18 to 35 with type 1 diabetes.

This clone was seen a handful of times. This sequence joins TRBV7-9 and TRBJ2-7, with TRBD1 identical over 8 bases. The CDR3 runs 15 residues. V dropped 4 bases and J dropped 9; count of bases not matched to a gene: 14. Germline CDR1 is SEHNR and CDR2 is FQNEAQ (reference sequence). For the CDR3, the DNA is TGTGCCAGCAGCTCAGGACAGGGCCTTTACGAAGCGCAGTACTTC. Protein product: CASSSGQGLYEAQYF. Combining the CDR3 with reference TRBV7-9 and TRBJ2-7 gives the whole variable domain DTGVSQNPRHKITKRGQNVTFRCDPISEHNRLYWYRQTLGQGPEFLTYFQNEAQLEKSRLLSDRFSAERPKGSFSTLEIQRTEQGDSAMYLCASSSGQGLYEAQYFGPGTRLTVT.

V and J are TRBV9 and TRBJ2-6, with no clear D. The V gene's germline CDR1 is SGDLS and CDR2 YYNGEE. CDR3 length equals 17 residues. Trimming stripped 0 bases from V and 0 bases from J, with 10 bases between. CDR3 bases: TGTGCCAGCAGCGTAGGATTAGAACCCTCTGGGGCCAACGTCCTGACTTTC. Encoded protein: CASSVGLEPSGANVLTF.

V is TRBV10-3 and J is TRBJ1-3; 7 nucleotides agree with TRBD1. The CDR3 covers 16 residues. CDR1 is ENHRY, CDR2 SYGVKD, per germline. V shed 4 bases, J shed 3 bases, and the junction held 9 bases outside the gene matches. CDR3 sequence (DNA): TGTGCCATCAGTGCCCGACAGGGAGGTTATGGAAACACCATATATTTT. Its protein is CAISARQGGYGNTIYF.

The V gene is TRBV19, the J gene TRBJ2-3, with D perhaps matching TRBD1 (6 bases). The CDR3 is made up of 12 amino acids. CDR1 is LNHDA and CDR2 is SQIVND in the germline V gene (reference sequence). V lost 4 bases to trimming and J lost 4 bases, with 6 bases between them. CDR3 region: CASSTGADTQYF. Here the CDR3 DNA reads TGTGCCAGTAGTACAGGGGCAGATACGCAGTATTTT.

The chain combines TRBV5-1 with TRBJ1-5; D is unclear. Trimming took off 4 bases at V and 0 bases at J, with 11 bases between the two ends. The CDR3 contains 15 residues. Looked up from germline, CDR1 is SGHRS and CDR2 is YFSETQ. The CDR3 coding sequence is TGCGCCAGCAGCCGTTCTGGTGATAGCAATCAGCCCCAGCATTTT. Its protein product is CASSRSGDSNQPQHF.

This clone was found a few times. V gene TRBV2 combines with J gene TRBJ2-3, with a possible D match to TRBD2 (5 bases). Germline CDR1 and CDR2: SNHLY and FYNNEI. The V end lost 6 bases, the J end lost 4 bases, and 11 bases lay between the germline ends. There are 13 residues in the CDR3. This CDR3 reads CASSGEQADTQYF. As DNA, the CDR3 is TGTGCCAGCAGCGGGGAGCAGGCAGATACGCAGTATTTT.

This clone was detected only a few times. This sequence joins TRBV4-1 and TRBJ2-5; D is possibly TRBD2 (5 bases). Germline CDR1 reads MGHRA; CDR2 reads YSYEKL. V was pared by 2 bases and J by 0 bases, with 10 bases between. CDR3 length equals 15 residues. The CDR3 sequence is CASSQRRTYQETQYF. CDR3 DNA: TGCGCCAGCAGCCAACGCAGGACTTACCAAGAGACCCAGTACTTC.